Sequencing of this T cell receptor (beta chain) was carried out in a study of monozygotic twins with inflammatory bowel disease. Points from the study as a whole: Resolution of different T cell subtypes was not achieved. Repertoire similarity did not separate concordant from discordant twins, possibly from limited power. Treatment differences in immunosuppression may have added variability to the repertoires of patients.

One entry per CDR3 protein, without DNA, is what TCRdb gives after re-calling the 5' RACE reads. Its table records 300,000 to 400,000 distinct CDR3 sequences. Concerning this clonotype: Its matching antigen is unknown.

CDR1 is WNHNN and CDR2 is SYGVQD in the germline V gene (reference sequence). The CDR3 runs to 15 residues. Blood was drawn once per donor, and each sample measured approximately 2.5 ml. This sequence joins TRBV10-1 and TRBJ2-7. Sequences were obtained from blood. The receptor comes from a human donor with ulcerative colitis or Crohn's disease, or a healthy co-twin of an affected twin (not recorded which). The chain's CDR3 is CASSESTGSSYEQYF.